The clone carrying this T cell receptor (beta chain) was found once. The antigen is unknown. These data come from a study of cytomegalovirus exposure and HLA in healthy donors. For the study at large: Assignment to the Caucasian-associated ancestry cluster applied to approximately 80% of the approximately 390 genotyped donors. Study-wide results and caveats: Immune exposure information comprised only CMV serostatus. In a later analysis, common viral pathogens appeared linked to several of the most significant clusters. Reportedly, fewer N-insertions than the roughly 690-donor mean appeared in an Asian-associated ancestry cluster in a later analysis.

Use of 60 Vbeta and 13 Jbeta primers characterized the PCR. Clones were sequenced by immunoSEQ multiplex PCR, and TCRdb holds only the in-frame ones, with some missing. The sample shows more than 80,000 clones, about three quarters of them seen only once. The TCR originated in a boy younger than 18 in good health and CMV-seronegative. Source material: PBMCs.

CDR3 loop: CASSTGWSGYTF. In nucleotides, the CDR3 is TGTGCCAGCAGTACAGGGTGGTCTGGCTACACCTTC. The chain recombines TRBV14 with TRBJ1-2, with D perhaps matching TRBD1 (6 bases). This CDR3 is built from 12 residues. Trimming removed 6 bases from V and 7 bases from J, with 12 bases in between. Germline loops: CDR1 SGHDN, CDR2 FVKESK.